The 32 T cell receptor beta chains below were found in one sample sequenced in a study of blood T cell repertoires in COVID-19. The assay was immunoSEQ multiplex PCR, and TCRdb's table has in-frame clones only and misses some. The repertoire holds about 100,000 clones, with less than 85% as singletons. Sequenced material: peripheral blood. These receptors were collected from a man in his 70s with active or convalescent COVID-19.

This clone was counted a few times. The chain employs TRBV12-3 or TRBV12-4 and TRBJ2-7; no clear D. V was cut by 0 bases and J by 3 bases, with 6 bases left in between. The CDR3 has 13 amino acids. CDR3 sequence (DNA): TGTGCCAGCAGTTTAGCGCCCGGCTACGAGCAGTACTTC. Its translation: CASSLAPGYEQYF.

The chain combines TRBV18 with TRBJ1-1; D remains ambiguous. Trimming shortened V by 6 bases and J by 6 bases, and 20 bases separated the two germline ends. CDR3 size: 15 residues. The germline V gene has CDR1 KGHSH and CDR2 LQKENI. CDR3 region: CASSQDTVPIAEAFF. The CDR3 nucleotides read TGTGCCAGCTCCCAGGATACAGTGCCCATAGCTGAAGCTTTCTTT.

V is TRBV5-1 and J is TRBJ2-6; 7 nucleotides match TRBD1. The J segment lost 9 bases and the V segment lost 4 bases, leaving 10 bases of the junction unmatched. The germline gives CDR1 SGHRS, CDR2 YFSETQ. The CDR3 runs to 15 residues. The CDR3 sequence is CASSSRQGNLNVLTF. The CDR3 bases are TGCGCCAGCAGCAGTCGACAGGGAAACCTCAACGTCCTGACTTTC.

The chain joins TRBV13 to TRBJ2-6; no clear D gene. V shed 5 bases and J shed 6 bases, with 5 bases lying between them. The CDR3 is 12 residues long. CDR1 is PRHDT, CDR2 FYEKMQ, per germline (reference sequence). The CDR3 loop reads CASSVLANVLTF. CDR3 DNA sequence: TGTGCCAGCAGCGTCCTGGCCAACGTCCTGACTTTC.

The chain is built from TRBV6-5 and TRBJ2-5, with 11 bases fitting TRBD1. The CDR3 spans 15 residues. J lost 7 bases, V lost 7 bases, and 11 bases had no gene match. Germline V gene data show CDR1 as MNHEY and CDR2 as SVGAGI. In DNA form, the CDR3 reads TGTGCCAGCACCCTCCTGGGACAGGGGGTCGTGACCCAGTACTTC. Its translation is CASTLLGQGVVTQYF.

J is TRBJ2-7 and V is TRBV27; 7 positions match TRBD1. The length of the CDR3 is 15 residues. V was pared by 4 bases and J by 3 bases, with 9 bases of the junction left unmatched. Germline-derived CDR1 and CDR2 are MNHEY and SMNVEV (reference sequence). CDR3 loop: CASSSPGTAFYEQYF. The CDR3 bases are TGTGCCAGCAGTTCTCCCGGGACAGCCTTCTACGAGCAGTACTTC.

The chain joins TRBV11-2 to TRBJ1-1, with D maybe TRBD1 (6 bases). Germline-derived CDR1 and CDR2 are SGHAT and FQNNGV. The CDR3 spans 15 residues. Trimming took off 2 bases at V and 4 bases at J, with 14 bases between the two ends. CDR3: CASSLRGPTGTEAFF. DNA of the CDR3: TGTGCCAGCAGCTTACGGGGCCCGACAGGCACTGAAGCTTTCTTT.

V usage is TRBV2 and J usage is TRBJ1-5; TRBD1 is a possible D gene (5 bases). Germline V gene data show CDR1 as SNHLY and CDR2 as FYNNEI. The CDR3 loop spans 13 amino acids. V was clipped by 8 bases and J by 6 bases, with 14 bases between them. In DNA form, the CDR3 reads TGTGCCAGCCGGGACTTAACAGCTCAGCCCCAGCATTTT. This sequence encodes CASRDLTAQPQHF.

This chain uses TRBV11-3 with TRBJ2-5, with 9 bases fitting TRBD1. The V and J ends lost 4 bases and 4 bases, in that order; junction bases with no gene match: 4. The CDR3 is 14 residues long. Germline V CDR1 and CDR2: SGHNT, YENEEA. The CDR3 region has the DNA TGTGCCAGCAGCTCGGGACAGGGCCGAGAGACCCAGTACTTC. Its protein product is CASSSGQGRETQYF.

The V gene is TRBV30, the J gene TRBJ1-2, with 7 bases lining up with TRBD1. V lost 3 bases to trimming and J lost 0 bases; unmatched junction nucleotides: 4. The CDR3 length is 14 residues. CDR1 is GTSNPN, CDR2 SVGIG, per germline (reference sequence). The CDR3: CAWRYGTANYGYTF. CDR3 coding DNA: TGTGCCTGGAGATACGGGACAGCTAACTATGGCTACACCTTC.

The chain uses TRBV3-1 (or the pseudogene TRBV3-2) and TRBJ2-1; D remains unclear. Germline V gene sequence: CDR1 LGHDT, CDR2 YNNKEL (reference sequence). V was shortened by 4 bases and J by 9 bases, with 10 bases between the two germline ends. The CDR3 covers 12 residues. CDR3 in DNA: TGTGCCAGCAGCCCTCTTGCCGGTGAGCAGTTCTTC. Encoded protein: CASSPLAGEQFF.

CDR3 in DNA: TGTGCCAGCAGCCAAGGACTGAATCAGCCCCAGCATTTT. Protein product: CASSQGLNQPQHF. This chain connects TRBV3-1 (or the pseudogene TRBV3-2) to TRBJ1-5; D not certain. This CDR3 has 13 amino acids. The V gene's germline CDR1 is LGHDT and CDR2 YNNKEL (reference sequence). Trimming cost V 1 base and J 4 bases, with 5 bases left between them.

This clone was recorded only once. The chain has TRBV5-1 and TRBJ2-1; possibly TRBD1 for D (5 bases). Trimming cost V 1 base and J 1 base, with 9 bases left between them. The germline CDR1 and CDR2 sequences are SGHRS and YFSETQ. This CDR3 has 15 residues. CDR3 sequence reads: CASSLRQGSYNEQFF. The CDR3 DNA reads TGCGCCAGCAGCTTGAGGCAGGGATCCTACAATGAGCAGTTCTTC.

The chain is built from TRBV15 and TRBJ1-6; no clear D. The CDR3 sequence is 14 residues long. CDR1 is LNHNV, CDR2 YYDKDF, per germline (reference sequence). Trimming stripped 7 bases from V and 3 bases from J, with 10 bases between. The CDR3 coding sequence is TGTGCCACCACGGGTACCGACTATAATTCACCCCTCCACTTT. This codes for CATTGTDYNSPLHF.

V gene TRBV12-3 or TRBV12-4 combines with J gene TRBJ2-7; TRBD2 matches at 11 bases. Trimming removed 6 bases from V and 2 bases from J; junction bases left unmatched: 0. This CDR3 comprises 13 residues. Here the CDR3 reads CASRLAGAYEQYF. The CDR3 region has the DNA TGTGCCAGCAGACTAGCGGGAGCCTACGAGCAGTACTTC.

This clone has only one observation. V and J are TRBV7-3 and TRBJ2-5, with D possibly matching TRBD1 (6 bases). V lost 8 bases and J lost 2, with 12 bases in between. There are 13 residues in the CDR3. CDR1 and CDR2 from the germline V gene are SGHTA and FQGTGA. This CDR3 is CASAQGNQETQYF. CDR3 nucleotides: TGTGCCAGCGCTCAGGGGAATCAAGAGACCCAGTACTTC. The full variable domain, rest sourced from reference TRBV7-3 and TRBJ2-5, is GAGVSQTPSNKVTEKGKYVELRCDPISGHTALYWYRQSLGQGPEFLIYFQGTGAADDSGLPNDRFFAVRPEGSVSTLKIQRTERGDSAVYLCASAQGNQETQYFGPGTRLLVL.

The chain recombines TRBV19 with TRBJ2-5; perhaps TRBD1 as D (5 bases). Germline V CDR1 and CDR2: LNHDA, SQIVND (reference sequence). The V end was cut by 3 bases, the J end by 5 bases, with 10 bases between. The CDR3 covers 13 residues. The CDR3 region has the DNA TGTGCCAGTAGTATGCAGGGTACGGAGACCCAGTACTTC. Amino acid sequence: CASSMQGTETQYF.

The chain has TRBV3-1 (or the pseudogene TRBV3-2) and TRBJ2-7; D is perhaps TRBD1 (5 bases). The ends were cut back, 2 bases at V and 6 bases at J, with 11 bases in the middle. Per the germline V gene, CDR1 is LGHDT and CDR2 is YNNKEL (reference sequence). The CDR3 length is 13 residues. The CDR3 region is CASSQRQLLEQYF. The DNA for the CDR3 is TGTGCCAGCAGCCAAAGACAGTTACTCGAGCAGTACTTC.

This chain links TRBV6-1 with TRBJ1-1; D ambiguous. Germline V lookup: CDR1 MNHNS, CDR2 SASEGT. Deletions cut 7 bases from V and 1 base from J, with 10 bases between. CDR3 length equals 13 residues. The CDR3 here is CASTTIGNTEAFF. For the CDR3, the DNA is TGTGCCAGCACCACGATCGGGAACACTGAAGCTTTCTTT.

This clone was recorded only once. The V call is TRBV24-1, the J call TRBJ2-2; 8 positions match TRBD2. Looked up from germline, CDR1 is KGHDR and CDR2 is SFDVKD. V trimming: 7 bases; J trimming: 7 bases; junction bases outside the gene matches: 10. The CDR3 runs 15 residues. The CDR3 bases are TGTGCCACCAGCCCCGGGGGGGTATTCAACGGGGAGCTGTTTTTT. Its protein product is CATSPGGVFNGELFF.

This chain joins TRBV6-6 and TRBJ1-1, with D hard to call. The germline gives CDR1 MNHNY, CDR2 SVGAGI (reference sequence). Trimming shortened V by 0 bases and J by 3 bases, and 11 bases separated the two germline ends. The CDR3 totals 15 residues. The CDR3 is CASSYSGSADTEAFF. The CDR3 region has the DNA TGTGCCAGCAGTTACTCGGGCTCGGCCGACACTGAAGCTTTCTTT.

The chain is built from TRBV24-1 and TRBJ1-1, with D possibly being TRBD1 (5 bases). V dropped 8 bases and J dropped 2 bases, with 11 bases sitting between them. This CDR3 is 13 amino acids long. Germline V gene sequence: CDR1 KGHDR, CDR2 SFDVKD. In DNA, the CDR3 is TGTGCCACCACAGGGAGGGATAACACTGAAGCTTTCTTT. Its protein is CATTGRDNTEAFF.

In this sample, this clone turned up a few times. The chain carries TRBV14 and TRBJ2-3; D may be TRBD2 (5 bases). Germline CDR1 reads SGHDN; CDR2 reads FVKESK. The ends were cut back, 6 bases at V and 2 bases at J, with 18 bases in the middle. The CDR3 consists of 16 residues. The DNA of the CDR3 is TGTGCCAGCAGTCGAGGGTACGGACCCTCCACAGATACGCAGTATTTT. Its translation: CASSRGYGPSTDTQYF.

The V gene is TRBV19, the J gene TRBJ2-2, with 9 nucleotides matching TRBD2. Looked up from germline, CDR1 is LNHDA and CDR2 is SQIVND (reference sequence). This CDR3 comprises 19 residues. With 6 bases clipped from V and 6 bases from J, the junction kept 20 bases outside the gene matches. Here the CDR3 DNA reads TGTGCCAGTAGCCCGGCCAGTCGGATTTTAGCGGGAGTTGCCGGGGAGCTGTTTTTT. Its translation: CASSPASRILAGVAGELFF.

V usage is TRBV14 and J usage is TRBJ2-7; 9 positions match TRBD1. J lost 5 bases, V lost 0 bases, and 8 bases had no gene match. The CDR3 has 16 residues. Germline V gene lookup returns CDR1 SGHDN and CDR2 FVKESK. This chain's CDR3 is CASSQDLGQGSDEQYF. The CDR3 nucleotides are TGTGCCAGCAGCCAAGATTTAGGACAGGGGTCCGACGAGCAGTACTTC.

The chain couples TRBV19 to TRBJ1-1; no definite D call. Germline V gene sequence: CDR1 LNHDA, CDR2 SQIVND (reference sequence). Trimming cost V 5 bases and J 1 base, with 8 bases left between them. The CDR3 has 13 residues. This CDR3 reads CASSRRGNTEAFF. As DNA, the CDR3 is TGTGCCAGTAGTCGCCGGGGGAACACTGAAGCTTTCTTT.

The genes are TRBV7-8 and TRBJ1-5; D perhaps matches TRBD1 (6 bases). Germline CDR1 is SGHVS and CDR2 is FQNEAQ. Trimming pared 1 base from V and 0 bases from J, leaving 13 bases between. CDR3 size: 17 residues. CDR3 DNA sequence: TGTGCCAGCAGCTTAGGGGGCCGGGACAATAGCAATCAGCCCCAGCATTTT. Amino acid sequence: CASSLGGRDNSNQPQHF.

This clone has more than one count but fewer than ten. This CDR3 is CASSLEDRGRQPQHF. The CDR3 region has the DNA TGTGCCAGCAGCCTAGAGGACAGGGGGAGACAGCCCCAGCATTTT. The J gene is TRBJ1-5, the V gene TRBV7-6; 10 bases map to TRBD1. Germline lookup yields CDR1 SGHVS and CDR2 FNYEAQ. There are 15 residues in the CDR3. Unmatched junction bases numbered 8, after V lost 5 bases and J lost 7 bases.

The chain couples TRBV27 to TRBJ2-7; D perhaps matches TRBD2 (6 bases). The V end lost 7 bases, the J end lost 2 bases, and 18 bases lay between the germline ends. The CDR3 is 15 residues long. Looked up from germline, CDR1 is MNHEY and CDR2 is SMNVEV (reference sequence). CDR3 nucleotides: TGTGCCAGCAAATTGTCGGGGGTTAGTCCCTACGAGCAGTACTTC. Its protein product is CASKLSGVSPYEQYF.

This CDR3 is CASTPTGGEETQYF. For the CDR3, the DNA is TGTGCCAGCACCCCGACTGGAGGTGAGGAGACCCAGTACTTC. The chain joins TRBV6-1 to TRBJ2-5, with D perhaps TRBD2 (5 bases). Germline CDR1 and CDR2: MNHNS and SASEGT. This CDR3 has 14 amino acids. V was shortened by 7 bases and J by 5 bases, with 17 bases between the two germline ends.

This clone showed up just once. J is TRBJ1-1 and V is TRBV2, with 8 bases lining up with TRBD1. Germline V gives CDR1 SNHLY, CDR2 FYNNEI. The CDR3 consists of 14 residues. The junction had 3 bases not matched to a gene; V was cut back by 5 bases and J by 1 base. The DNA for the CDR3 is TGTGCCAGCAGTAAAGGGACAGGGAACACTGAAGCTTTCTTT. It translates to CASSKGTGNTEAFF.

CDR3 residues: CASSEGVGVDTQYF. The CDR3 DNA follows: TGTGCCAGCAGTGAAGGGGTGGGAGTAGATACGCAGTATTTT. The rearrangement uses TRBV6-1 and TRBJ2-3, with a tentative D call TRBD2 (5 bases). V was cut by 1 base and J by 5 bases, with 10 bases left in between. Per the germline V gene, CDR1 is MNHNS and CDR2 is SASEGT. The CDR3 is 14 amino acids.